The clone carrying this T cell receptor (beta chain) was found a few times. This sample was taken from a study of patients and donors after allogeneic stem cell transplantation. MiXCR was run by TCRdb on the RT-PCR reads, yielding one entry per CDR3 protein. The repertoire holds 160,000 or so distinct CDR3 sequences, with approximately 24% as singletons. There are 15 residues in the CDR3. Germline V CDR1 and CDR2: SGHRS, YFSETQ. Deletions cut 4 bases from V and 0 bases from J, with 10 bases between. The sequencing sample was made of blood, either unsorted or a sorted T cell fraction (not recorded which). The genes are TRBV5-1 and TRBJ1-4; D remains unclear. This sequence was found in a human donor who was either an allogeneic HSCT recipient or a stem cell or donor lymphocyte infusion donor (not recorded which). It is not recorded whose cells these are; they may come from a transplant donor. CDR3 bases: TGCGCCAGCAGCCTCCTAGGGACAACTAATGAAAAACTGTTTTTT. This translates into CASSLLGTTNEKLFF.